These T cell receptor beta chains were read from a single sample in a study of shared clonotypes between healthy human individuals. Profiling relied on immunoSEQ multiplex PCR, and the TCRdb table lists in-frame clones only, not all of them. Altogether approximately 320,000 clones are present, around nine tenths being singletons, with the ten largest covering around 15%. Material: memory CD8+ T cells sorted from blood. These receptors were obtained from a man between 18 and 35 years old in good health. Each CDR3 is given with its conserved first and last residue. A D gene is named only where the DNA matches it firmly.

v_gene | d_gene | CDR3aa
TRBV6-6 | NA | CASSTRGRYEQYF
TRBV6-1 | NA | CASSEPWGRGYEQYF
TRBV29-1 | TRBD2 | CSVHSGSYEQYF
TRBV25-1 | NA | CASSESRQGVNTEAFF
TRBV6-5 | NA | CASSYFDGAKNIQYF
TRBV2 | TRBD1 | CATGTGQGEQYF
TRBV5-6 | TRBD1 | CASSSLTGAEAFF
TRBV14 | NA | CASSQDNGGLYEQYF
TRBV4-1 | NA | CASSQEPRTYYEQYF
TRBV27 | NA | CASSLYGQGRETQYF
TRBV27 | NA | CASSLLDSGSPLHF